This T cell receptor (beta chain) is drawn from a study of neoadjuvant anti-PD-1 for oral cavity cancer. Study context: Nivolumab at 3 mg/kg was mostly given biweekly, three to four doses, pre-surgery. Patients without progression received a fourth nivolumab dose around day 43, then surgical resection on days 50-56.

As to this clone: Its antigen is unidentified.

Time point noted: after neoadjuvant nivolumab, at surgical resection. Patients were newly diagnosed with stage II-IVA oral cavity squamous cell carcinoma without prior systemic or radiation treatment. Germline CDR1 reads SNHLY; CDR2 reads FYNNEI. V was cut by 6 bases and J by 3 bases, with 15 bases left in between. The CDR3 loop spans 14 amino acids. Study outcomes and limitations: Each response group had just a few patients in TCR analyses.

Clones were read by immunoSEQ multiplex PCR, and TCRdb kept only the in-frame ones, dropping some. The data contain 72,000 or so clones, around 85% of them singletons. Source: PBMCs, taken after nivolumab (anti-PD-1) treatment. The TCR sequence derives from a person between 35 and 79 years old with oral cavity squamous cell carcinoma. V and J are TRBV2 and TRBJ2-7, with D tentatively TRBD1 (5 bases). The CDR3 bases are TGTGCCAGCAGAAATCTGCAGGGTTACTACGAGCAGTACTTC. Residues: CASRNLQGYYEQYF. Full variable domain (remainder filled in from reference TRBV2 and TRBJ2-7): EPEVTQTPSHQVTQMGQEVILRCVPISNHLYFYWYRQILGQKVEFLVSFYNNEISEKSEIFDDQFSVERPDGSNFTLKIRSTKLEDSAMYFCASRNLQGYYEQYFGPGTRLTVT.